What follows are 16 T cell receptor beta chains derived from one specimen sequenced in a study of shared clonotypes between healthy human individuals. The protocol was immunoSEQ multiplex PCR, while the TCRdb copy is restricted to in-frame clones and leaves out a portion. The sample has a few million clones, approximately 92% seen once. What was sequenced was naive CD4+ T cells sorted from blood. As for subset: CD45RA+ positively selected. The receptors stem from a man between 18 and 29 years old in good health.

The chain couples TRBV4-3 to TRBJ1-2, with D perhaps matching TRBD1 (6 bases). The germline V and J ends were trimmed by 1 base and 8 bases, with 11 bases remaining between them. This CDR3 is built from 13 residues. Per germline, CDR1 LGHNA and CDR2 YSLEER. In nucleotides, the CDR3 is TGCGCCAGCAGCCAAGGGGGGGCCTACGGCTACACCTTC. Its translation: CASSQGGAYGYTF.

The V call is TRBV6-1, the J call TRBJ1-5; D possibly corresponds to TRBD1 (5 bases). Germline V lookup: CDR1 MNHNS, CDR2 SASEGT. The ends were cut back, 2 bases at V and 4 bases at J, with 12 bases in the middle. The CDR3 is 15 amino acids. The DNA for the CDR3 is TGTGCCAGCAGTGAACAGGCAGGGAGGAATCAGCCCCAGCATTTT. Encoded protein: CASSEQAGRNQPQHF.

The V call is TRBV10-2, the J call TRBJ2-7, with TRBD2 as a possible D gene (6 bases). In germline, CDR1 is WSHSY, CDR2 SAAADI. V gave up 3 bases and J gave up 0 bases, with 18 bases separating them. The CDR3 contains 17 residues. DNA for the CDR3: TGCGCCAGCAGTGAATGGGGGAGGACGTCGAGCTCCTACGAGCAGTACTTC. It translates to CASSEWGRTSSSYEQYF.

This rearrangement joins TRBV5-1 to TRBJ1-2; D ambiguous. V dropped 4 bases and J dropped 4 bases, with 20 bases sitting between them. Germline CDR1 SGHRS, CDR2 YFSETQ. This CDR3 has 16 residues. The CDR3 sequence is CASSGNQTGRFYGYTF. The DNA for the CDR3 is TGCGCCAGCAGCGGCAACCAGACCGGACGGTTCTATGGCTACACCTTC.

The V gene is TRBV27, the J gene TRBJ2-5, with TRBD2 identical over 11 bases. The CDR3 is made up of 15 amino acids. With 3 bases clipped from V and 5 bases from J, the junction kept 5 bases outside the gene matches. Germline V gene lookup returns CDR1 MNHEY and CDR2 SMNVEV (reference sequence). DNA for the CDR3: TGTGCCAGCAGTTTTAGCGGGGGGGAGAGGGAGACCCAGTACTTC. This codes for CASSFSGGERETQYF.

This clone was observed a handful of times. The rearrangement links TRBV2 to TRBJ1-1; 7 positions agree with TRBD1. The V and J ends lost 6 bases and 4 bases, in that order; junction bases with no gene match: 5. This CDR3 contains 13 residues. Germline V lookup: CDR1 SNHLY, CDR2 FYNNEI. CDR3 in DNA: TGTGCCAGCAGGGACAGGACGCCCACTGAAGCTTTCTTT. Residues: CASRDRTPTEAFF. The entire variable domain, with the rest obtained from reference TRBV2 and TRBJ1-1, is as follows: EPEVTQTPSHQVTQMGQEVILRCVPISNHLYFYWYRQILGQKVEFLVSFYNNEISEKSEIFDDQFSVERPDGSNFTLKIRSTKLEDSAMYFCASRDRTPTEAFFGQGTRLTVV.

V usage is TRBV25-1 and J usage is TRBJ2-5; the D gene is possibly TRBD1 (6 bases). CDR1 is MGHDK, CDR2 SYGVNS, per germline. V was pared by 6 bases and J by 11 bases, with 13 bases between. The CDR3 runs 11 residues. This CDR3 reads CASRSRDKQYF. Written as DNA, the CDR3 is TGTGCCAGCAGGAGTAGGGACAAGCAGTACTTC.

This chain joins TRBV5-1 and TRBJ1-4; D gene ambiguous. Trimming took off 4 bases at V and 3 bases at J, with 7 bases between the two ends. Germline V gives CDR1 SGHRS, CDR2 YFSETQ. The CDR3 is made up of 13 amino acids. The CDR3 DNA follows: TGCGCCAGCAGCCCGCACGCTAATGAAAAACTGTTTTTT. It specifies CASSPHANEKLFF.

The rearrangement links TRBV11-2 to TRBJ2-7; the D gene is possibly TRBD2 (5 bases). V lost 0 bases and J 5 bases, leaving 14 bases between the germline ends. The CDR3 runs 15 residues. The germline gives CDR1 SGHAT, CDR2 FQNNGV. The chain's CDR3 is CASSLDRPSYNEQYF. CDR3 DNA: TGTGCCAGCAGCTTAGATCGGCCTAGCTATAACGAGCAGTACTTC.

Concerning this clone itself: The sample has other DNA sequences that encode this CDR3 too. This chain links TRBV11-2 with TRBJ2-3; perhaps D is TRBD1 or TRBD2 (6 bases each). The CDR3 is made up of 15 amino acids. V was trimmed by 1 base and J by 3 bases, leaving 11 bases between them. CDR1 SGHAT and CDR2 FQNNGV come from the germline V gene. CDR3 DNA: TGTGCCAGCAGCTTAGGAGGGGGGCTGACAGATACGCAGTATTTT. Its protein is CASSLGGGLTDTQYF.

This clone came up once. The same CDR3 can be traced to other DNA sequences in this sample. The J gene is TRBJ1-6, the V gene TRBV18; tentatively, D is TRBD1 (5 bases). The CDR3 loop spans 14 amino acids. Germline CDR1 reads KGHSH; CDR2 reads LQKENI. Trimming took 3 bases from V and 4 from J, leaving 7 bases between them. The CDR3 region is CASSPQGYNSPLHF. As DNA, the CDR3 is TGTGCCAGCTCACCGCAGGGATATAATTCACCCCTCCACTTT.

V gene TRBV19 combines with J gene TRBJ2-2; no reliable D call. The CDR3 runs to 15 residues. Germline V gene data show CDR1 as LNHDA and CDR2 as SQIVND (reference sequence). Trimming shortened V by 1 base and J by 6 bases, and 12 bases separated the two germline ends. The CDR3 spells CASSIADLNPGELFF. Here the CDR3 DNA reads TGTGCCAGTAGTATAGCCGACCTTAACCCCGGGGAGCTGTTTTTT.

The chain is built from TRBV29-1 and TRBJ1-1; D call uncertain. Germline CDR1 is SQVTM and CDR2 is ANQGSEA. CDR3 size: 13 residues. V was trimmed by 0 bases and J by 1 base, leaving 6 bases between them. The CDR3 here is CSVEDVKNTEAFF. The DNA of the CDR3 is TGCAGCGTTGAAGACGTGAAGAACACTGAAGCTTTCTTT.

This clone was recorded only once. This sequence joins TRBV7-6 and TRBJ2-3; 7 nucleotides line up with TRBD2. The CDR3 has 16 amino acids. Germline CDR1 reads SGHVS; CDR2 reads FNYEAQ. J was trimmed by 4 bases and V by 1 base; bases with no gene match: 8. CDR3 loop: CASSLEASGLPDTQYF. The DNA for the CDR3 is TGTGCCAGCAGCTTAGAGGCTAGCGGCCTTCCAGATACGCAGTATTTT.

J is TRBJ2-1 and V is TRBV5-1, with 7 nucleotides matching TRBD1. Germline V gives CDR1 SGHRS, CDR2 YFSETQ. The V and J ends lost 0 bases and 8 bases, in that order; junction bases with no gene match: 5. The CDR3 length is 14 residues. The CDR3 is CASSLAGGYDEQFF. CDR3 bases: TGCGCCAGCAGCTTGGCAGGGGGTTACGATGAGCAGTTCTTC.

For the CDR3, the DNA is TGCGCCAGCACCGGAGCCCGTGGGGAGCAGTACTTC. This sequence encodes CASTGARGEQYF. The chain is built from TRBV10-2 and TRBJ2-7; D gene ambiguous. Germline CDR1 reads WSHSY; CDR2 reads SAAADI. The CDR3 has 12 residues. The ends were cut back, 7 bases at V and 7 bases at J, with 14 bases in the middle.